The sequence of this TCR beta chain was determined in a study of blood T cell repertoires in COVID-19. Study background: Researchers got acute and convalescent COVID-19 samples from the United States, Italy and Spain. T cells, B-cell-depleted T cells, or PBMCs supplied cDNA or gDNA.

J lost 6 bases, V lost 1 base, and 5 bases had no gene match. Germline V CDR1 and CDR2: SGHNT, YYREEE (reference sequence). The CDR3 runs 14 residues. In the original processing: Estimation of nucleated cell counts relied on the amplification of reference gene primers. Clones were read by immunoSEQ multiplex PCR, and TCRdb kept only the in-frame ones, dropping some. That table gives V, J and clone size, and the DNA gave D and trimming. The table lists hundreds of thousands of clones, around 90% of them singletons. Sequences were obtained from peripheral blood. This rearrangement joins TRBV5-4 to TRBJ1-1; 8 bases align to TRBD1. The source of this sequence is a man aged 55 to 70 who had recovered from COVID-19. The CDR3 sequence is CASSLYRGDSEAFF. In nucleotides, the CDR3 is TGTGCCAGCAGCTTGTACAGGGGGGATTCTGAAGCTTTCTTT.